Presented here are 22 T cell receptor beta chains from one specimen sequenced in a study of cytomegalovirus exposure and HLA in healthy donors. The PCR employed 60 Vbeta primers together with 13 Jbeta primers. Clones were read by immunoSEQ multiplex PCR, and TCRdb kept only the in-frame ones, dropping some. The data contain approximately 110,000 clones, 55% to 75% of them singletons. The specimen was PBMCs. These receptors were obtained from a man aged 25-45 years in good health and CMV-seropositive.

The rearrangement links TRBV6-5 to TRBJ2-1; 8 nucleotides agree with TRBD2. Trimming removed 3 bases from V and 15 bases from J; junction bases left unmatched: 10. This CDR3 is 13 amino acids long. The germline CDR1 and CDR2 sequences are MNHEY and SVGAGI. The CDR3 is CASSYPGTRQAFF. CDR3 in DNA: TGTGCCAGCAGTTATCCCGGGACTAGACAAGCGTTCTTC.

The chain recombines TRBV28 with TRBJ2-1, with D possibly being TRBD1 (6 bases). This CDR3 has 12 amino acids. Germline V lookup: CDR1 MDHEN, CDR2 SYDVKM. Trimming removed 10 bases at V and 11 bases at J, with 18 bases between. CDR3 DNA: TGTGCCACTGCGGACAGTACGAAAAAGCAGTTCTTC. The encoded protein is CATADSTKKQFF.

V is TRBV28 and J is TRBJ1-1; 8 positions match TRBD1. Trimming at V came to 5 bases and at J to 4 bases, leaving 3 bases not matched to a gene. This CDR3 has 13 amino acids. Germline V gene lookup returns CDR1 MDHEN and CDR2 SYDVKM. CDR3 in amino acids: CASSQTGVTEAFF. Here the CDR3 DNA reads TGTGCCAGCAGTCAGACAGGGGTCACTGAAGCTTTCTTT.

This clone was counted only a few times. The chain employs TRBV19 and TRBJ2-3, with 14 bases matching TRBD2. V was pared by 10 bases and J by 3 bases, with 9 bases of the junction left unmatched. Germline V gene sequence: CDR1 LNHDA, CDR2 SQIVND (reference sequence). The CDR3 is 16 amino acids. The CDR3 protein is CATNRGLAGGTDTQYF. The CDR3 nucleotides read TGTGCCACCAACCGAGGACTAGCGGGAGGAACAGATACGCAGTATTTT.

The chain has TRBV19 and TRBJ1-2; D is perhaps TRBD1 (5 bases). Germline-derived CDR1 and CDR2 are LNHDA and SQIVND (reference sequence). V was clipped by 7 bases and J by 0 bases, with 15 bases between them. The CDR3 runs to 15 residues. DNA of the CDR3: TGTGCCAGTAACCCCTTAGCCAGGGCTAACTATGGCTACACCTTC. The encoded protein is CASNPLARANYGYTF.

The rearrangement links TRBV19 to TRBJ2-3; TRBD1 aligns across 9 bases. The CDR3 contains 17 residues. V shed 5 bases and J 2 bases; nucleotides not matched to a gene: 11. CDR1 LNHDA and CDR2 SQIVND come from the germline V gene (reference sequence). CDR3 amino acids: CASSVYGQGLFTDTQYF. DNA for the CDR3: TGTGCCAGTAGTGTGTATGGACAGGGGTTATTCACAGATACGCAGTATTTT.

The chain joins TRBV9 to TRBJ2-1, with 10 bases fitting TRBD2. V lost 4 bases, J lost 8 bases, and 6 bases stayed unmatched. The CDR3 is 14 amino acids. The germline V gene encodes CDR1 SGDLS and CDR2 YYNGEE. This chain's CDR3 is CASSIGTSAHEQFF. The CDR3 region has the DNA TGTGCCAGCAGCATCGGGACTAGCGCACATGAGCAGTTCTTC.

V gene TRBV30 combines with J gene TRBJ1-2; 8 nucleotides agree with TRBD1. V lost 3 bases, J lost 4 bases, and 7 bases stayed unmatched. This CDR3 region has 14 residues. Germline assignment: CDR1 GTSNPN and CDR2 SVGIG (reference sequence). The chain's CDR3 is CAWSGTGQVYGYTF. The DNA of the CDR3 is TGTGCCTGGAGCGGGACAGGCCAAGTCTATGGCTACACCTTC.

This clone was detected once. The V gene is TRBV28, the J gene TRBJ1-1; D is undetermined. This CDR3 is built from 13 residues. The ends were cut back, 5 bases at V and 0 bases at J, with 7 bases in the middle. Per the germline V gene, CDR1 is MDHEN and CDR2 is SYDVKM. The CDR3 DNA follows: TGTGCCAGCAGTCCTCGGTTGAACACTGAAGCTTTCTTT. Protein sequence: CASSPRLNTEAFF.

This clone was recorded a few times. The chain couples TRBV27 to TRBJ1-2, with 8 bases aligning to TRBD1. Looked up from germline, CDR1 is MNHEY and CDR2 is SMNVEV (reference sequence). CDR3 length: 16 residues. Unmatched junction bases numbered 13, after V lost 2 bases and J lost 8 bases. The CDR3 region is CASSLGGRGPSRGYTF. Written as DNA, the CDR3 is TGTGCCAGCAGTTTAGGGGGCAGGGGGCCTTCTCGGGGCTACACCTTC.

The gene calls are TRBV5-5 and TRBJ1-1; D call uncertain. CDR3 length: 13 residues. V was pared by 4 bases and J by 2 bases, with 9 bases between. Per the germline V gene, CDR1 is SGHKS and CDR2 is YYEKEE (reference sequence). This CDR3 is CASSLSLNTEAFF. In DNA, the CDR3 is TGTGCCAGCAGCCTGAGCCTAAACACTGAAGCTTTCTTT. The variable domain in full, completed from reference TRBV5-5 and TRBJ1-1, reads DAGVTQSPTHLIKTRGQQVTLRCSPISGHKSVSWYQQVLGQGPQFIFQYYEKEERGRGNFPDRFSARQFPNYSSELNVNALLLGDSALYLCASSLSLNTEAFFGQGTRLTVV.

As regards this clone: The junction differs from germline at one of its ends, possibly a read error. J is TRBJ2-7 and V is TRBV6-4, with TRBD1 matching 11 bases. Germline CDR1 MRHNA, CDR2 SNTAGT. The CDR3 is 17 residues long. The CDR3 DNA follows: TGTGCCAGCAGTAACTCGATCCGGGACAGGGGGTCCTACGAGCAGTACTTC. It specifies CASSNSIRDRGSYEQYF.

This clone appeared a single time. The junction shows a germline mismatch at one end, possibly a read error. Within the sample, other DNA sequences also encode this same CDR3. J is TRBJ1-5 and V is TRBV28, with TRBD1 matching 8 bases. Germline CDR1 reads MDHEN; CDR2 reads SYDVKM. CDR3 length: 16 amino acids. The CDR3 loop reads CASSFGGQASNQPQHF. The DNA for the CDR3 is TGTGCCAGCAGTTTCGGGGGACAGGCCAGCAACCAGCCCCAGCATTTT.

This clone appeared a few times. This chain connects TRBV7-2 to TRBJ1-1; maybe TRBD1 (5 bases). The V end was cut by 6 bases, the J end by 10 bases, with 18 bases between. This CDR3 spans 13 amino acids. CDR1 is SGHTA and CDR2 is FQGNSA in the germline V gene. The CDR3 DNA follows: TGTGCCAGCAGATCGGGAACATCGGGGGTAGCTTTCTTT. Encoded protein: CASRSGTSGVAFF.

The CDR3 sequence: CASSLGGLAGADEQFF. The CDR3 coding sequence is TGTGCCAGCAGCTTGGGGGGACTAGCAGGGGCGGATGAGCAGTTCTTC. The chain joins TRBV5-5 to TRBJ2-1, with 9 nucleotides matching TRBD2. CDR3 size: 16 residues. Germline V gene lookup returns CDR1 SGHKS and CDR2 YYEKEE (reference sequence). V shed 0 bases and J 8 bases; nucleotides not matched to a gene: 9.

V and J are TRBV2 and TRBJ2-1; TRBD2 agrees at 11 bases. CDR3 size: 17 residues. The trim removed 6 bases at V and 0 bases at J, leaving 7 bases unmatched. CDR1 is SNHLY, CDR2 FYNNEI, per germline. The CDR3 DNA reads TGTGCCAGCAGGGAAACTAGCGGGAGACTCTCCTACAATGAGCAGTTCTTC. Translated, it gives CASRETSGRLSYNEQFF.

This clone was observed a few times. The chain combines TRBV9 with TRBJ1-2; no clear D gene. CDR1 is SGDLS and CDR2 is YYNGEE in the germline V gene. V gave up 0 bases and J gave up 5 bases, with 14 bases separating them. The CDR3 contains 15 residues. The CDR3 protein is CASSVDAGAGYGYTF. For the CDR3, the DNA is TGTGCCAGCAGCGTAGACGCGGGCGCGGGGTATGGCTACACCTTC.

The CDR3 here is CASSYEQGASNQPQHF. CDR3 sequence (DNA): TGTGCCAGCAGTTACGAACAGGGCGCCAGCAATCAGCCCCAGCATTTT. This chain uses TRBV6-6 with TRBJ1-5; maybe TRBD1 (6 bases). V lost 2 bases to trimming and J lost 1 base, with 12 bases between them. The CDR3 runs 16 residues. CDR1 and CDR2 (germline): MNHNY, SVGAGI (reference sequence).

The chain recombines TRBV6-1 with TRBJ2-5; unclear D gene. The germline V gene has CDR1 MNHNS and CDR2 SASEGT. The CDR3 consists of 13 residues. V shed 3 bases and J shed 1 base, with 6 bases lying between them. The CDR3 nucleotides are TGTGCCAGCAGTGAGTCGGGCCAAGAGACCCAGTACTTC. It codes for CASSESGQETQYF.

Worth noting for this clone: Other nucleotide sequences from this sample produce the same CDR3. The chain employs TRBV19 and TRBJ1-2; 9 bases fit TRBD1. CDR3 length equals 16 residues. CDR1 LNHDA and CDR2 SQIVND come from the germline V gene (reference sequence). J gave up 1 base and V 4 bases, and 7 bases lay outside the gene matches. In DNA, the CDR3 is TGTGCCAGTAGTACTCGGACAGGGGCGGATAACTATGGCTACACCTTC. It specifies CASSTRTGADNYGYTF.

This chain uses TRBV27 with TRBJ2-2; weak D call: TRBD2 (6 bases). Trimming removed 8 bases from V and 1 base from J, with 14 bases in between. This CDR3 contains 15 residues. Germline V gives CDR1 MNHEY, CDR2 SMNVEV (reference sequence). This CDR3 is CASRRTGVNTGELFF. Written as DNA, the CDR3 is TGTGCCAGCCGTCGGACGGGGGTGAACACCGGGGAGCTGTTTTTT.

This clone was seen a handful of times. In DNA, the CDR3 is TGTGCCAGCAGGCCCGGGACTAGCGGCACAGATACGCAGTATTTT. This encodes CASRPGTSGTDTQYF. The chain is built from TRBV2 and TRBJ2-3; 10 bases map to TRBD2. Trimming removed 6 bases from V and 1 base from J; junction bases left unmatched: 4. Germline CDR1 is SNHLY and CDR2 is FYNNEI. The CDR3 runs 15 residues.